Below, one TCR beta chain is given with its context. A much larger clone differs by one base, so this may be a read error. This specimen belongs to a study of T cells in Graves' hyperthyroidism and ophthalmopathy. Germline CDR1 and CDR2: MNHEY and SVGAGI. Trimming took 6 bases from V and 1 from J, leaving 13 bases between them. CDR3 length equals 15 residues. Authors of the study amplified TCR beta CDR3 regions from RNA transcripts. Initially, a first-round RT-PCR of the TCR CDR3 employed the HTBI primer set. Via MiXCR, TCRdb re-called the multiplex PCR reads, giving one row per CDR3 protein. The sample consists of hundreds of thousands of distinct CDR3 sequences, about 35% of them appearing once.

The chain couples TRBV6-5 to TRBJ1-5; a possible D gene is TRBD1 (6 bases). Sample: blood. The TCR comes from a middle-aged woman with Graves' hyperthyroidism. The CDR3 bases are TGTGCCAGCAGGCGGGGGGCGAAGAGCAATCAGCCCCAGCATTTT. Translating it yields CASRRGAKSNQPQHF.